Each of the 11 T cell receptor beta chains below was sequenced from the same sample in a study of blood T cell repertoires in COVID-19. Clones were sequenced by immunoSEQ multiplex PCR, and TCRdb holds only the in-frame ones, with some missing. The profile shows 50,000 or so clones, 77% of them singletons. Sequenced: peripheral blood. These TCRs come from a human donor with active or convalescent COVID-19. The donor label of this sample is uncertain.

This clone was seen a few times. The V and J genes are TRBV5-8 and TRBJ1-4; weak D call: TRBD1 (5 bases). V shed 3 bases and J shed 0 bases, with 12 bases lying between them. The CDR3 totals 16 residues. In germline, CDR1 is SGHTS, CDR2 YDEGEE. The CDR3 bases are TGTGCCAGCAGCTGGGGGGAGCGCCCAACTAATGAAAAACTGTTTTTT. The encoded protein is CASSWGERPTNEKLFF.

The chain has TRBV7-2 and TRBJ2-1; TRBD2 aligns across 10 bases. This CDR3 comprises 16 residues. J lost 0 bases, V lost 5 bases, and 4 bases had no gene match. Looked up from germline, CDR1 is SGHTA and CDR2 is FQGNSA. The CDR3 DNA reads as TGTGCCAGCAGCAGACCTAGCGGGAGCTCCTACAATGAGCAGTTCTTC. Its translation is CASSRPSGSSYNEQFF.

This chain uses TRBV29-1 with TRBJ2-3; no clear D gene. The CDR3 covers 13 residues. Deletions cut 4 bases from V and 2 bases from J, with 10 bases between. CDR1 and CDR2 from the germline V gene are SQVTM and ANQGSEA. The CDR3: CSVAQAYTDTQYF. In DNA form, the CDR3 reads TGCAGCGTTGCGCAGGCCTACACAGATACGCAGTATTTT.

The genes are TRBV7-7 and TRBJ2-5; TRBD2 might be the D (6 bases). The germline V gene encodes CDR1 SSHAT and CDR2 FNYEAQ (reference sequence). V shed 1 base and J shed 3 bases, with 12 bases lying between them. The length of the CDR3 is 15 residues. The CDR3 protein is CASSLGGDSKETQYF. The CDR3 DNA sequence: TGTGCCAGCAGCTTAGGAGGGGACTCAAAAGAGACCCAGTACTTC.

The J gene is TRBJ2-7, the V gene TRBV19; D may be TRBD2 (6 bases). The CDR3 sequence is 15 residues long. Germline V gives CDR1 LNHDA, CDR2 SQIVND (reference sequence). V gave up 4 bases and J gave up 0 bases, with 13 bases separating them. The CDR3 region has the DNA TGTGCCAGTAGTAACCAGGGACTGAACTCCTACGAGCAGTACTTC. This translates into CASSNQGLNSYEQYF.

This clone was counted between two and nine times. CDR3 region: CAINPGTSDRNEQYF. CDR3 DNA sequence: TGTGCCATCAACCCCGGGACTAGCGATAGGAACGAGCAGTACTTC. The chain combines TRBV10-3 with TRBJ2-7; 10 bases are a match to TRBD2. The CDR3 is 15 residues long. The germline gives CDR1 ENHRY, CDR2 SYGVKD. The ends lost 7 bases at V and 5 bases at J; junction bases unmatched: 11.

Only one count was recorded for this clone. The chain uses TRBV5-4 and TRBJ2-1; D remains unclear. The CDR3 is 16 residues long. In germline, CDR1 is SGHNT, CDR2 YYREEE (reference sequence). V was cut by 4 bases and J by 5 bases, with 19 bases left in between. CDR3 region: CASSPFISSRDNEQFF. Written as DNA, the CDR3 is TGTGCCAGCAGCCCTTTTATCTCGTCTCGGGACAATGAGCAGTTCTTC. Full variable domain (rest looked up from reference TRBV5-4 and TRBJ2-1): ETGVTQSPTHLIKTRGQQVTLRCSSQSGHNTVSWYQQALGQGPQFIFQYYREEENGRGNFPPRFSGLQFPNYSSELNVNALELDDSALYLCASSPFISSRDNEQFFGPGTRLTVL.

The CDR3 DNA reads TGTGCCAGCAGCTTAGCGACAGGCCAAGAGACCCAGTACTTC. It codes for CASSLATGQETQYF. The chain has TRBV7-6 and TRBJ2-5; possible D gene TRBD1, 6 bases. Trimming pared 0 bases from V and 1 base from J, leaving 6 bases between. This CDR3 is 14 amino acids long. Germline V gene data show CDR1 as SGHVS and CDR2 as FNYEAQ.

The sample holds a few counts of this clone. CDR3 in amino acids: CASSSGTGLDEQYF. For the CDR3, the DNA is TGTGCCAGTAGCTCCGGGACAGGGTTAGACGAGCAGTACTTC. The J gene is TRBJ2-7, the V gene TRBV19; 9 bases align to TRBD1. This CDR3 has 14 amino acids. The J segment lost 5 bases and the V segment lost 6 bases, leaving 8 bases of the junction unmatched. Germline loops: CDR1 LNHDA, CDR2 SQIVND (reference sequence).

This CDR3 reads CATSDPSGREQFF. In nucleotides, the CDR3 is TGTGCCACCAGTGATCCTAGCGGGAGGGAGCAGTTCTTC. The V gene is TRBV24-1, the J gene TRBJ2-1; 11 bases line up with TRBD2. The CDR3 contains 13 residues. Trimming at V came to 3 bases and at J to 10 bases, leaving 1 base not matched to a gene. Germline V CDR1 and CDR2: KGHDR, SFDVKD.

V and J are TRBV19 and TRBJ1-5; the match to TRBD1 covers 9 bases. This CDR3 contains 14 residues. Germline trimming cut 8 bases from V and 1 base from J; bases unmatched to any gene: 3. Germline V CDR1 and CDR2: LNHDA, SQIVND (reference sequence). The CDR3 is CASWDRVSNQPQHF. The DNA of the CDR3 is TGTGCCAGTTGGGACAGGGTGAGCAATCAGCCCCAGCATTTT. The full variable domain, its missing parts supplied by reference TRBV19 and TRBJ1-5, is DGGITQSPKYLFRKEGQNVTLSCEQNLNHDAMYWYRQDPGQGLRLIYYSQIVNDFQKGDIAEGYSVSREKKESFPLTVTSAQKNPTAFYLCASWDRVSNQPQHFGDGTRLSIL.